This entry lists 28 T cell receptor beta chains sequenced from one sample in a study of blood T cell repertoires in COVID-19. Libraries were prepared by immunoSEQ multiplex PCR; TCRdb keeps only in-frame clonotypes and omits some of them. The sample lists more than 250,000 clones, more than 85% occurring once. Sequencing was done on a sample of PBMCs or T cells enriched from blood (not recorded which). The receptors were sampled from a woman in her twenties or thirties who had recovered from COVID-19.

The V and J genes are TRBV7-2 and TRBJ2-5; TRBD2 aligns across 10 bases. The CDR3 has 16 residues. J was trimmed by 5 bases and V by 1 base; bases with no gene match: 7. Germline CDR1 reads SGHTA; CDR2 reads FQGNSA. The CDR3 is CASSLVALAGRETQYF. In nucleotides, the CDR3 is TGTGCCAGCAGCTTAGTAGCACTAGCGGGGCGGGAGACCCAGTACTTC.

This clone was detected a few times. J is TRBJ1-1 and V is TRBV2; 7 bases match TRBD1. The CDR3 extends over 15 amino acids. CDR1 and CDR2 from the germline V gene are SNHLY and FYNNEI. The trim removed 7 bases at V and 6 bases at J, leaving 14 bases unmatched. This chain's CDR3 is CASKPGGNRGAEAFF. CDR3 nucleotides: TGTGCCAGCAAACCCGGAGGAAACAGGGGAGCTGAAGCTTTCTTT.

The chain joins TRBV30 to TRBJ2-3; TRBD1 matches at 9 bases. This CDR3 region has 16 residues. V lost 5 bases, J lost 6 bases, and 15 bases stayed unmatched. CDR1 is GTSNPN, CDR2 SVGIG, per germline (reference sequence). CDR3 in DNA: TGTGCCTGGGGGACTGGGACAGGGCCGATGTCGGATACGCAGTATTTT. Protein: CAWGTGTGPMSDTQYF.

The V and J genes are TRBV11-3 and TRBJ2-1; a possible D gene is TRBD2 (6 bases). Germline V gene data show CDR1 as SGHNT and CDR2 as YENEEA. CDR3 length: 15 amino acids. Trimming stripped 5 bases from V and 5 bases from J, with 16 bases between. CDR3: CASSLRGAPDNEQFF. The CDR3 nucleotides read TGTGCCAGCAGCCTCCGCGGGGCGCCCGACAATGAGCAGTTCTTC.

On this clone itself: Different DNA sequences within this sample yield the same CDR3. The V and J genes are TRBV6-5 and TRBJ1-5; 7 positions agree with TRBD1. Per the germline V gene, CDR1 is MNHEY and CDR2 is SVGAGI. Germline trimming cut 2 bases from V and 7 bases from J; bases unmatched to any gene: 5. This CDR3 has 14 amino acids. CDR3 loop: CASSYGQGGQPQHF. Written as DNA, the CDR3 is TGTGCCAGCAGTTACGGGCAGGGGGGCCAGCCCCAGCATTTT.

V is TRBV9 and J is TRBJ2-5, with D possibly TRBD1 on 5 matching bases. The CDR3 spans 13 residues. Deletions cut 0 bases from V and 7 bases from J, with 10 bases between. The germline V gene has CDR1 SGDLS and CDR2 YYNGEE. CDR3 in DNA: TGTGCCAGCAGCGTAGCTGGGGCAGGGACCCAGTACTTC. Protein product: CASSVAGAGTQYF.

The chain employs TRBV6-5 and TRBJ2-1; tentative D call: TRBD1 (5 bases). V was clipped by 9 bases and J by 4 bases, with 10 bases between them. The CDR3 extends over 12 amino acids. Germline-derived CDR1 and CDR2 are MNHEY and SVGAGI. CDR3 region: CASWGPYNEQFF. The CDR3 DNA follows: TGTGCCAGTTGGGGCCCTTACAATGAGCAGTTCTTC.

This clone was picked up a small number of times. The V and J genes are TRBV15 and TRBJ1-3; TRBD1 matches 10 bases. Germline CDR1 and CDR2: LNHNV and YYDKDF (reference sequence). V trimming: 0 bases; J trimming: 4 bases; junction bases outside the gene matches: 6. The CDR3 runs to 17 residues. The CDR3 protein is CATSRERGQGLGNTIYF. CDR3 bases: TGTGCCACCAGCAGAGAGAGGGGACAGGGGCTCGGAAACACCATATATTTT.

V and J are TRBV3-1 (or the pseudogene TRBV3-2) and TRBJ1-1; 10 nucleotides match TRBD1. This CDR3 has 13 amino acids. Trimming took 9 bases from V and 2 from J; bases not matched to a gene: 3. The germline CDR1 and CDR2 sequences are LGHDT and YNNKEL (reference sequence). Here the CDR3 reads CASGTGDNTEAFF. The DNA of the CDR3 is TGTGCCAGTGGGACAGGGGATAACACTGAAGCTTTCTTT.

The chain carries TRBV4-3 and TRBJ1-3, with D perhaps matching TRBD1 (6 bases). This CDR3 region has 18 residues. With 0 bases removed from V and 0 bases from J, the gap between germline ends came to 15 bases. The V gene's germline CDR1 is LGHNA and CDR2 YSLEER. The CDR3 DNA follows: TGCGCCAGCAGCCAAGATCTCGTGACAGGTACCTCTGGAAACACCATATATTTT. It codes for CASSQDLVTGTSGNTIYF.

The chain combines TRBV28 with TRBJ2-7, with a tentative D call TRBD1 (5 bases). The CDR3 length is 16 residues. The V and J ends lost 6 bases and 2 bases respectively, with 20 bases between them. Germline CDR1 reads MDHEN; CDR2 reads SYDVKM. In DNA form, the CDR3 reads TGTGCCAGCAGCCAATTGACAGACACTTCTCCCTACGAGCAGTACTTC. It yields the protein CASSQLTDTSPYEQYF.

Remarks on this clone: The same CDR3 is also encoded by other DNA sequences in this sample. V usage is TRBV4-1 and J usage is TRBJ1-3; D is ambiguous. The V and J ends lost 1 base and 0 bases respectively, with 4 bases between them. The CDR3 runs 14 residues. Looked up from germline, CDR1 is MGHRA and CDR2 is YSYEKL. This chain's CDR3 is CASSQAGSGNTIYF. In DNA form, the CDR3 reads TGCGCCAGCAGCCAAGCAGGCTCTGGAAACACCATATATTTT.

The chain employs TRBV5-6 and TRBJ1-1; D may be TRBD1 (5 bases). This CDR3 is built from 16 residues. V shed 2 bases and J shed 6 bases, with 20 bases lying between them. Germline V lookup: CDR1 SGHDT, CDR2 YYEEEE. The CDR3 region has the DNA TGTGCCAGCAGCTTTTGGATTGGGGGAGGGTCGGCTGAAGCTTTCTTT. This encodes CASSFWIGGGSAEAFF.

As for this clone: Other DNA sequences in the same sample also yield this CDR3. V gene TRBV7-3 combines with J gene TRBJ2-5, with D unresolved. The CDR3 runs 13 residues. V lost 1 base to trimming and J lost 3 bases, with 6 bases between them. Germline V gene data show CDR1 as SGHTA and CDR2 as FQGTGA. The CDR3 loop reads CASSLNREETQYF. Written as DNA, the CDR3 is TGTGCCAGCAGCTTAAACCGAGAAGAGACCCAGTACTTC.

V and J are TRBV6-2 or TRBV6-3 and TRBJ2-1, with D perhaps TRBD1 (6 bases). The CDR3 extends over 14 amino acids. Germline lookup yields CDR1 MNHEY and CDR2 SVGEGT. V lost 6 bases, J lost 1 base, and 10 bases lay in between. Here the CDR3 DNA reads TGTGCCAGCAGCCAACAGGGTTCCTACAATGAGCAGTTCTTC. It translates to CASSQQGSYNEQFF.

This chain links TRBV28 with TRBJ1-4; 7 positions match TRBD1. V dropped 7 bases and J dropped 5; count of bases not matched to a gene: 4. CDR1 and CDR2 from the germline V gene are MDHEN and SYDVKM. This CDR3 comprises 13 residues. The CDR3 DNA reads TGTGCCAGCAAGGGGACAGTAAATGAAAAACTGTTTTTT. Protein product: CASKGTVNEKLFF.

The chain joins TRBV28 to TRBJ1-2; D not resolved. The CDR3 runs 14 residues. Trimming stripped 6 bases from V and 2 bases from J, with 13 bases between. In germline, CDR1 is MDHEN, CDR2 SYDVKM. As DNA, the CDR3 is TGTGCCAGCAGGCAGGAATCCCCAAACTATGGCTACACCTTC. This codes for CASRQESPNYGYTF.

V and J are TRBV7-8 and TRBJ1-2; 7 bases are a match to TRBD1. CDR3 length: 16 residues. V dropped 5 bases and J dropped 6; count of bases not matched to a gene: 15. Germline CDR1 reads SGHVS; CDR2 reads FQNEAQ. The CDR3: CASSLRDRTPANGYTF. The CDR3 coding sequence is TGTGCCAGCAGCCTAAGGGACAGAACTCCTGCTAATGGCTACACCTTC.

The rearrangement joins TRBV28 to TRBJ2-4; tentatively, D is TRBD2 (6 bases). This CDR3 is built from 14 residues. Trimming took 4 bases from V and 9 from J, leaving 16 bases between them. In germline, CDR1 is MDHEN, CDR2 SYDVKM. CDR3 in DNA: TGTGCCAGCAGTTCCCCCGGGACTTCTAGCATTCAGTACTTC. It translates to CASSSPGTSSIQYF.

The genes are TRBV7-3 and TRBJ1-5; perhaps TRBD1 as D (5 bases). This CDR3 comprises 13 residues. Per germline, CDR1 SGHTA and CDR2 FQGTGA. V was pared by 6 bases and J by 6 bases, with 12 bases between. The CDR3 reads CASSLDRSQPQHF. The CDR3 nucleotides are TGTGCCAGCAGTCTAGACAGAAGTCAGCCCCAGCATTTT.

The CDR3 nucleotides are TGCGCCAGCAGCTCGACTACGTACAATGAGCAGTTCTTC. The encoded protein is CASSSTTYNEQFF. The chain is built from TRBV5-1 and TRBJ2-1, with a possible D match to TRBD2 (5 bases). The CDR3 covers 13 residues. Trimming removed 3 bases from V and 4 bases from J, with 8 bases in between. The germline gives CDR1 SGHRS, CDR2 YFSETQ.

CDR3 bases: TGTGCCACCAGTGCCGGGACAGGTATTGAAGCTTTCTTT. Translation: CATSAGTGIEAFF. This rearrangement joins TRBV24-1 to TRBJ1-1; 8 positions agree with TRBD1. In germline, CDR1 is KGHDR, CDR2 SFDVKD. CDR3 size: 13 residues. Trimming at V came to 5 bases and at J to 7 bases, leaving 5 bases not matched to a gene.

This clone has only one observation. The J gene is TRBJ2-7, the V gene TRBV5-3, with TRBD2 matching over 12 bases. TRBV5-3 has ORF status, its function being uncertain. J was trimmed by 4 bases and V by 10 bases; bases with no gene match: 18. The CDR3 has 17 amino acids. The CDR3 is CALPPKSSGRASYEQYF. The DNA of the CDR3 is TGTGCCCTTCCCCCCAAATCTAGCGGGAGGGCCTCTTACGAGCAGTACTTC.

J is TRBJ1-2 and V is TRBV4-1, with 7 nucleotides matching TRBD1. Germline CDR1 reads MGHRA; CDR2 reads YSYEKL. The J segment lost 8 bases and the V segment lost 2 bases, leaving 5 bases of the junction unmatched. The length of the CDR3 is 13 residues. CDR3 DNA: TGCGCCAGCAGCCAAACAGGGGCAAGGGGCTACACCTTC. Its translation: CASSQTGARGYTF.

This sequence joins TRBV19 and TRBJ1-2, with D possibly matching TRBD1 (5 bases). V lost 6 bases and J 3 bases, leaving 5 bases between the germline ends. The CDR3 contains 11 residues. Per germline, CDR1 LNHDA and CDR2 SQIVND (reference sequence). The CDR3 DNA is TGTGCCAGTAGAGGGGACTATGGCTACACCTTC. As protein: CASRGDYGYTF.

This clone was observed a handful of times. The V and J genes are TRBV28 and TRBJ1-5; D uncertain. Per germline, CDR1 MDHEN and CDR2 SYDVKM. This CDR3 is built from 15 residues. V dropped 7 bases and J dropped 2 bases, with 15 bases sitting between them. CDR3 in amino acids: CASKGLRVGNQPQHF. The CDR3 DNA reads TGTGCCAGCAAAGGACTCCGGGTGGGCAATCAGCCCCAGCATTTT.

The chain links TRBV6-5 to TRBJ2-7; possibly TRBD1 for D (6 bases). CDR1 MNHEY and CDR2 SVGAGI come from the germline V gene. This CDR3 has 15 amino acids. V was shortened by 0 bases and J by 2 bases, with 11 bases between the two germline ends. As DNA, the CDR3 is TGTGCCAGCAGTTACTCGGCGCAGGGGCCCTACGAGCAGTACTTC. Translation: CASSYSAQGPYEQYF.

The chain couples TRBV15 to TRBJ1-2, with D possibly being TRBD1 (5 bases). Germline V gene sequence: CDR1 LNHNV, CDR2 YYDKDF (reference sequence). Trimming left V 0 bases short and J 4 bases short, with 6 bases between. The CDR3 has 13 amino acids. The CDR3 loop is CATSRETVYGYTF. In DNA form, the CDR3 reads TGTGCCACCAGCAGAGAGACAGTCTATGGCTACACCTTC.